This paragraph reports one T cell receptor (beta chain). Which antigen it targets is not known. Base qualities are not recorded, but no much larger clone differs from it by a single base. This entry is derived from a study of blood T cell repertoires in COVID-19 (TCRdb year 2020). Describing the broader study: Samples from collaborators originated in the United States, Italy and Spain and spanned both the acute and convalescent phases of COVID-19. The prospective study material was composed of cDNA or gDNA derived from T cells, B-cell-depleted T cells, or PBMCs. Deeply sampled blood TCRbeta repertoires from subjects exposed to, actively infected with, or recovered from COVID-19 were included in the dataset. The repertoires were made available in a free public database intended to serve as a resource for research on the immune response to SARS-CoV-2. The samples were drawn from the first 160 participants of the ongoing ImmuneRACE study and from roughly 1,300 subjects provided by 6 global collaborators. The sample metadata nearly always contained a de-identified subject ID, COVID-19 status, age in years and sex. Where HLA class I and class II types were available, the types were taken from metadata supplied by the sample provider, not from assay-based typing. General conclusions and limits of the study: The amount of clinical and demographic metadata varied by source and participant and was provided uncurated.

CDR1 and CDR2 were assigned from the germline V gene as SGHRS and YFSETQ. The CDR3 runs 14 residues from the cysteine to the phenylalanine. Only the CDR3 DNA stays, 42 bases, in frame from base 1. Unmatched junction bases come to 5, with V trimmed by 4 bases and J by 2 bases. Collaborating institutions collected whole blood in K2EDTA tubes following their own protocols. For TCRbeta analysis, collaborator samples were shipped as frozen whole blood, as isolated PBMCs, or as DNA extracted from either sample type. The immunoSEQ Assay, a bias-controlled multiplex PCR, was used to amplify TCRbeta CDR3 regions from genomic DNA. Per the original workflow: The number of nucleated cells in each sample was estimated from the amplification of reference gene primers within the assay. Sequence reads were collapsed and filtered to measure the absolute abundance of every unique TCRbeta CDR3 rearrangement. For each sample, productive Simpson clonality was calculated by taking the square root of Simpson's diversity index across productive rearrangements. Held by TCRdb, this immuneACCESS table contains in-frame sequences only and omits some clones. Under half of the omission traces to an unresolved V gene where checked; the cause of the rest is unknown. The D gene and trimming were derived from the DNA, and the V and J assignments and clone size from that table. This sample comprises under 45,000 clones, about three quarters of them detected only once. The top ten constitute roughly 2% of the sample.

The receptor was derived from a man aged 55 to 70 with active COVID-19. The sequence links TRBV5-1 to TRBJ2-7, and 8 bases in between align with TRBD1. The sequencing input was peripheral blood. The DNA sequence follows: TGCGCCAGCAGCCCGGACAGGGATCCCTACGAGCAGTACTTC. The translation is CASSPDRDPYEQYF.